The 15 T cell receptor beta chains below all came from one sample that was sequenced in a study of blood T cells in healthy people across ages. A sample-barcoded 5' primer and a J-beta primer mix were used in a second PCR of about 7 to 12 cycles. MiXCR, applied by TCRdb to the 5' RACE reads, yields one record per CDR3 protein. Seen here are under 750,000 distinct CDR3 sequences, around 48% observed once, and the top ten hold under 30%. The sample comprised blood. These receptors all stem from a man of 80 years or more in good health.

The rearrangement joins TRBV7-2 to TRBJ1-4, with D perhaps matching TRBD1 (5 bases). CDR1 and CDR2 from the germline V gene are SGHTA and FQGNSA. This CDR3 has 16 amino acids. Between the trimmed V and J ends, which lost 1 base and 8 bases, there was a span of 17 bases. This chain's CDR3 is CASSLVAWGEKEKLFF. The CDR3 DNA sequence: TGTGCCAGCAGCTTAGTGGCATGGGGCGAGAAGGAAAAACTGTTTTTT.

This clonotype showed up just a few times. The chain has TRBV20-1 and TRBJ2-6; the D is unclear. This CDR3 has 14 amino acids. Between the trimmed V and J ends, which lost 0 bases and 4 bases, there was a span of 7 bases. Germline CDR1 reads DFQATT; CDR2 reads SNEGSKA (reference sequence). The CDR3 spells CSARDFSGANVLTF. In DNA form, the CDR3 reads TGCAGTGCTAGAGATTTTTCCGGGGCCAACGTCCTGACTTTC.

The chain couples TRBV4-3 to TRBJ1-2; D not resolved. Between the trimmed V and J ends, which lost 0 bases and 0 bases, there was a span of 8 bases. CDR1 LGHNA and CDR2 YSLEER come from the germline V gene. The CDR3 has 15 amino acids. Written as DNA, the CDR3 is TGCGCCAGCAGCCAAGAGGGCGGTACTAACTATGGCTACACCTTC. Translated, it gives CASSQEGGTNYGYTF.

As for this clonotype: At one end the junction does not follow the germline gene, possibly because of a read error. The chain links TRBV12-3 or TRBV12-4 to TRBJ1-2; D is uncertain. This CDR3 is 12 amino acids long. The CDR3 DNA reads TGTGTCAGCAGTCCCGGAGGCTATGGCTACACCTTC. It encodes CVSSPGGYGYTF.

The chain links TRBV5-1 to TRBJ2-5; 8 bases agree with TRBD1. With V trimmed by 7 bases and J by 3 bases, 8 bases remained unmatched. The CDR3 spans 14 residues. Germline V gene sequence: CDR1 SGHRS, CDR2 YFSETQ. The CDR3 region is CASALGQAEETQYF. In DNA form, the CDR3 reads TGCGCCAGCGCGTTGGGACAGGCTGAAGAGACCCAGTACTTC.

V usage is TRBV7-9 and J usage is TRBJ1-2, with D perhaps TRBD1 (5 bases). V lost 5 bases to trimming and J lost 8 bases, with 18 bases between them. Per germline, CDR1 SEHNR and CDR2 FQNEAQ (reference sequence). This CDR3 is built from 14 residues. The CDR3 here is CASSLDSDIVGYTF. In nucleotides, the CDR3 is TGTGCCAGCAGCCTAGACAGCGACATAGTGGGCTACACCTTC.

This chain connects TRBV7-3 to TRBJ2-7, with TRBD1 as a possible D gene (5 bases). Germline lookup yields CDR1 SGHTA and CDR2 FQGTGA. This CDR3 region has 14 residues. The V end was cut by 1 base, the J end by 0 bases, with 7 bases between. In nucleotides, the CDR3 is TGTGCCAGCAGCTTAAAGGGGTGCTCCTACGAGCAGTACTTC. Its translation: CASSLKGCSYEQYF.

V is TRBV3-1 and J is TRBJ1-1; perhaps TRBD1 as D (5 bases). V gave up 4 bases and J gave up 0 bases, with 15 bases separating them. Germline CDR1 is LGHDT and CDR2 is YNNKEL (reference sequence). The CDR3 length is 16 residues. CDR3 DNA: TGTGCCAGCAGCCGAGGGACGGCAAAAATGAACACTGAAGCTTTCTTT. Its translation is CASSRGTAKMNTEAFF.

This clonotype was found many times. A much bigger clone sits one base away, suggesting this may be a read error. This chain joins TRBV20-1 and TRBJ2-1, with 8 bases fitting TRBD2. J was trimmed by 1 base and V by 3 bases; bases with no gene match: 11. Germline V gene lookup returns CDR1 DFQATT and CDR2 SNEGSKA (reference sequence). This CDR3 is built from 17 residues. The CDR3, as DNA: TGCAGTGCTAGGATAGCGGGAAACGCCAGATCCTACAATGAGCAGTTCTTC. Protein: CSARIAGNARSYNEQFF.

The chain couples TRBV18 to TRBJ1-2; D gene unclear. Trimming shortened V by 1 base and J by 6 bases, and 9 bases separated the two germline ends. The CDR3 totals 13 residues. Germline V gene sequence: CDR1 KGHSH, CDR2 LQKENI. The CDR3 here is CASSPRDKDGYTF. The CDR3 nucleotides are TGTGCCAGCTCACCACGAGATAAGGATGGCTACACCTTC.

DNA for the CDR3: TGCAGTGCCCGTCGGTCGGAGTATGACTACAATGAGCAGTTCTTC. Protein: CSARRSEYDYNEQFF. The V gene is TRBV20-1, the J gene TRBJ2-1; D not certain. Germline values: CDR1 DFQATT, CDR2 SNEGSKA (reference sequence). Between the trimmed V and J ends, which lost 6 bases and 3 bases, there was a span of 18 bases. CDR3 length: 15 amino acids.

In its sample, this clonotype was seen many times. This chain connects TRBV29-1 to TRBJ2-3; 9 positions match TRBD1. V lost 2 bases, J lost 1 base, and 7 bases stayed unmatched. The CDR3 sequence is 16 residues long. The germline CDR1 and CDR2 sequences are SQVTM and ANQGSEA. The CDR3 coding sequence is TGCAGCGTTGAATCTGGGACAGGGATTGGCACAGATACGCAGTATTTT. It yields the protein CSVESGTGIGTDTQYF.

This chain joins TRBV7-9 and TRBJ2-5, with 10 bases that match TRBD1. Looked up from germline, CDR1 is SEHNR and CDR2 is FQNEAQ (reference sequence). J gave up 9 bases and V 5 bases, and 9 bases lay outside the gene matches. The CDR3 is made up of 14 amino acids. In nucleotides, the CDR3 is TGTGCCAGCAGCCTACCGGGACAGGGGTCGGCCCAGTACTTC. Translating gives CASSLPGQGSAQYF.

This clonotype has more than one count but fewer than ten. The DNA of the CDR3 is TGCGCCAGCAGCCAAGATCTACGCAGGGACGGGGAGCAGTACTTC. This gives the protein CASSQDLRRDGEQYF. This chain uses TRBV4-3 with TRBJ2-7, with D perhaps assigned TRBD1 or TRBD2 (5 bases each). The germline V and J ends were trimmed by 0 bases and 7 bases, with 16 bases remaining between them. Germline V gives CDR1 LGHNA, CDR2 YSLEER. CDR3 length: 15 residues.

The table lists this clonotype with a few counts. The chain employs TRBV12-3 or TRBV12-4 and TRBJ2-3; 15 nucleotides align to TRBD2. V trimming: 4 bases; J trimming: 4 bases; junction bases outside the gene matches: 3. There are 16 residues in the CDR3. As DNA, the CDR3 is TGTGCCAGCAGTTCCCGGACTAGCGGGAGGGCAGATACGCAGTATTTT. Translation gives CASSSRTSGRADTQYF.